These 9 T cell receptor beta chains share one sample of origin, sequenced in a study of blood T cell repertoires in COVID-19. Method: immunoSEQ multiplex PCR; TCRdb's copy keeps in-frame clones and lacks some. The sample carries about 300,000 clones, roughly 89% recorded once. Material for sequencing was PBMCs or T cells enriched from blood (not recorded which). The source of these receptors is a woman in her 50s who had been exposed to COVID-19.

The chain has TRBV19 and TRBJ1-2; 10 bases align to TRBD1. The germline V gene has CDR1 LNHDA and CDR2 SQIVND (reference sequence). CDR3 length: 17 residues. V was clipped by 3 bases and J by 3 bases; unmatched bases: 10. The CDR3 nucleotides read TGTGCCAGTAGTATTGAGGGACAGGGGAGAATGGACTATGGCTACACCTTC. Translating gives CASSIEGQGRMDYGYTF. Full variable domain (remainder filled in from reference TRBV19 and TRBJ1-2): DGGITQSPKYLFRKEGQNVTLSCEQNLNHDAMYWYRQDPGQGLRLIYYSQIVNDFQKGDIAEGYSVSREKKESFPLTVTSAQKNPTAFYLCASSIEGQGRMDYGYTFGSGTRLTVV.

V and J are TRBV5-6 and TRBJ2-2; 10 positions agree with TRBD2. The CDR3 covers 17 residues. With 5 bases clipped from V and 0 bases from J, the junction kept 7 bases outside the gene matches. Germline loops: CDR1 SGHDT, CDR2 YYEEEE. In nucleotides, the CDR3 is TGTGCCAGCAGTTATAGCGGGGGGCGAACGAACACCGGGGAGCTGTTTTTT. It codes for CASSYSGGRTNTGELFF. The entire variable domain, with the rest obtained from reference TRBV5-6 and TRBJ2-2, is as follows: DAGVTQSPTHLIKTRGQQVTLRCSPKSGHDTVSWYQQALGQGPQFIFQYYEEEERQRGNFPDRFSGHQFPNYSSELNVNALLLGDSALYLCASSYSGGRTNTGELFFGEGSRLTVL.

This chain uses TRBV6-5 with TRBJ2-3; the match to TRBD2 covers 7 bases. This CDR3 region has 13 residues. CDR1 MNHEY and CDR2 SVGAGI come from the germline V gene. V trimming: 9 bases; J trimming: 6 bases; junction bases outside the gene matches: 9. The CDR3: CASRGLVVDTQYF. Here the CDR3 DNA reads TGTGCCAGTAGAGGACTAGTTGTCGATACGCAGTATTTT.

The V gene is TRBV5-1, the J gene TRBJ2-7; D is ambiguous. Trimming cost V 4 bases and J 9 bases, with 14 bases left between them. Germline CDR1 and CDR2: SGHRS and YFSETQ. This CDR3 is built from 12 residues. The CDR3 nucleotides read TGCGCCAGCAGCCCACCTGGAGATACGCAGTACTTC. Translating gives CASSPPGDTQYF.

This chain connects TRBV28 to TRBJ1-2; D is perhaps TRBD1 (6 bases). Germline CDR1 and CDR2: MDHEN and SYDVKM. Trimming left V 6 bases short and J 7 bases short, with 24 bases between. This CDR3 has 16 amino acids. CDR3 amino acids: CASRSAWGGGRIGYTF. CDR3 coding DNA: TGTGCCAGCAGGTCCGCTTGGGGAGGGGGGAGAATTGGCTACACCTTC.

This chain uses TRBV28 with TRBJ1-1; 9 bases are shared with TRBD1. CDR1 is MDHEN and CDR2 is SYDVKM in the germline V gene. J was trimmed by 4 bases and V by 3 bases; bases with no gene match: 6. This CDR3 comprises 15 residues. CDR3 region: CASSFAGQGRTEAFF. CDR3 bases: TGTGCCAGCAGTTTCGCGGGACAGGGTCGCACTGAAGCTTTCTTT. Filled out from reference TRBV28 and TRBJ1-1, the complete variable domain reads DVKVTQSSRYLVKRTGEKVFLECVQDMDHENMFWYRQDPGLGLRLIYFSYDVKMKEKGDIPEGYSVSREKKERFSLILESASTNQTSMYLCASSFAGQGRTEAFFGQGTRLTVV.

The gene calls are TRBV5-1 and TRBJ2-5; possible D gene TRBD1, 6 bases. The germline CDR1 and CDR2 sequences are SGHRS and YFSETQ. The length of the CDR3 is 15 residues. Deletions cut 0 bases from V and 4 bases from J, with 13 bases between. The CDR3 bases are TGCGCCAGCAGCTTGGGGGGGCTGGGGCGAGAGACCCAGTACTTC. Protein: CASSLGGLGRETQYF.

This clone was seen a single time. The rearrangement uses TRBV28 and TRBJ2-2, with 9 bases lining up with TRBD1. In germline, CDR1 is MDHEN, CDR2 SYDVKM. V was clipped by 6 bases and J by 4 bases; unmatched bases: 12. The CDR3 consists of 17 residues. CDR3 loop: CASSSSHTGGVTGELFF. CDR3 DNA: TGTGCCAGCAGCTCGTCCCACACAGGGGGCGTCACCGGGGAGCTGTTTTTT.

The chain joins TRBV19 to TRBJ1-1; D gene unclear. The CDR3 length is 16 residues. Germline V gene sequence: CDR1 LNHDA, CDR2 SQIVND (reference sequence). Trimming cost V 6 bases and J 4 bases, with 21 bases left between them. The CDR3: CASSLSSPPGGTEAFF. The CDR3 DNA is TGTGCCAGTAGCCTCAGTTCCCCCCCTGGCGGCACTGAAGCTTTCTTT.